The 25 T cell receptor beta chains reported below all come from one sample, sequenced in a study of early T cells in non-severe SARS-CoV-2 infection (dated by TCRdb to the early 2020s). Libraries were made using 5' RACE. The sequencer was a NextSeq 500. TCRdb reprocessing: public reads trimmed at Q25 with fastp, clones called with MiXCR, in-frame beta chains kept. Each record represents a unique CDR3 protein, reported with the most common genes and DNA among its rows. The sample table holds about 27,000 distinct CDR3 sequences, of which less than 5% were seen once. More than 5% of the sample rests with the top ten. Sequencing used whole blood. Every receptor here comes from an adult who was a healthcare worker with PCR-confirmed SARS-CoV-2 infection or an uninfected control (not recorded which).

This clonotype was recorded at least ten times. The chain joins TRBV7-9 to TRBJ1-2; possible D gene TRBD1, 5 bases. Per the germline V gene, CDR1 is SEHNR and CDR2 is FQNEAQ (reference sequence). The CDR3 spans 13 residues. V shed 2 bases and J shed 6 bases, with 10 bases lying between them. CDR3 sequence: CASSLNLGHGYTF. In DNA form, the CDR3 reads TGTGCCAGCAGCTTAAATCTGGGGCATGGCTACACCTTC.

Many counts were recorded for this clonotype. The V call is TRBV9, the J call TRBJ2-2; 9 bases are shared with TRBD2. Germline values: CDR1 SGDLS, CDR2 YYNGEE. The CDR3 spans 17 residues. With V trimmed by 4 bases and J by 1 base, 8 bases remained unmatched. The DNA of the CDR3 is TGTGCCAGCAGCCCGAGAGGAGCGGGAGGGAACACCGGGGAGCTGTTTTTT. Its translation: CASSPRGAGGNTGELFF.

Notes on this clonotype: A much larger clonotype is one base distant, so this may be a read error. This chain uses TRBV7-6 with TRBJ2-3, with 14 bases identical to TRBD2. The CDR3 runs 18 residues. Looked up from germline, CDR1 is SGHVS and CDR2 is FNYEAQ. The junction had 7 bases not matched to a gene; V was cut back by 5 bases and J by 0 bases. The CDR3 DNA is TGTGCCAGCAGCGGCAGACTAGCGGGAGGGCAAAGCACAGATACGCAGTATTTT. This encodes CASSGRLAGGQSTDTQYF.

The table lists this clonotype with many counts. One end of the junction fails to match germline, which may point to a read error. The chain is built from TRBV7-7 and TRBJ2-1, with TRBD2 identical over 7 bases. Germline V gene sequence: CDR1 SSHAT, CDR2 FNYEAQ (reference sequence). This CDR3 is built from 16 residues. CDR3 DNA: TGTGCTAGCAGCTTAGTAGGGACTACGCATCGCGATGAGCAGTTCTTC. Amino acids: CASSLVGTTHRDEQFF.

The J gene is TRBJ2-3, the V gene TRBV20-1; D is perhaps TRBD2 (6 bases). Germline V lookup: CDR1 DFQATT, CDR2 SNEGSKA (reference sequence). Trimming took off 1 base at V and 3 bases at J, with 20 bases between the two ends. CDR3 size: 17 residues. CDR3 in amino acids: CSARVISGGLGTDTQYF. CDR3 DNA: TGCAGTGCTAGAGTAATTAGCGGAGGGCTAGGGACAGATACGCAGTATTTT.

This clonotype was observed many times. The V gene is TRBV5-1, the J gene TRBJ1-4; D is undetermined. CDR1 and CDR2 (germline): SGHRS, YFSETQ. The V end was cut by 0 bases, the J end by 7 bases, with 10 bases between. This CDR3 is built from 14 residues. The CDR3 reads CASSLDQSGEKLFF. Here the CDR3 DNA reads TGCGCCAGCAGCTTGGACCAATCGGGTGAAAAACTGTTTTTT.

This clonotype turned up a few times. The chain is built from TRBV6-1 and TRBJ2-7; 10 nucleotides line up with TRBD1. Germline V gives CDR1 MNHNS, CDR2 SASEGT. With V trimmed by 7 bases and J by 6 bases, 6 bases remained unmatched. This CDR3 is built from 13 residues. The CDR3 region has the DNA TGTGCCAGCACTATCGGACAGGGGGGCGAGCAGTACTTC. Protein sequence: CASTIGQGGEQYF.

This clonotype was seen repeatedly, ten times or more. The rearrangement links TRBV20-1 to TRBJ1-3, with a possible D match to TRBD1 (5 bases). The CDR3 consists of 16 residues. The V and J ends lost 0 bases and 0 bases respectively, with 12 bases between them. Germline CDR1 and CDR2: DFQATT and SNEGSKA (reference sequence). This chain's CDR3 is CSARDDRFGSGNTIYF. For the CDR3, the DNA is TGCAGTGCTAGAGATGACAGATTCGGCTCTGGAAACACCATATATTTT.

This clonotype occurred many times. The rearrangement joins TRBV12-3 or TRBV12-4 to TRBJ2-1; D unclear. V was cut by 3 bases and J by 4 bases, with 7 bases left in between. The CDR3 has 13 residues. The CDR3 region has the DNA TGTGCCAGCAGTTTTTGGCAGTACAATGAGCAGTTCTTC. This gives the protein CASSFWQYNEQFF.

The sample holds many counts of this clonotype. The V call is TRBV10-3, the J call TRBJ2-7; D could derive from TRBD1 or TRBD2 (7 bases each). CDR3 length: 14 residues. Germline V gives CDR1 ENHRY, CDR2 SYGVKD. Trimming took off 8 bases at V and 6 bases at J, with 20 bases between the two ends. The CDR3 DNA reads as TGTGCCATCGGGGGAGGGGACAGTGGAAGCGAGCAGTACTTC. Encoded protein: CAIGGGDSGSEQYF.

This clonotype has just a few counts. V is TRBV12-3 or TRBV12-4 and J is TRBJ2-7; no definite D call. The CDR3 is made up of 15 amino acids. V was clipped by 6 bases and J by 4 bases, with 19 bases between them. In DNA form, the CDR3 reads TGTGCCAGCAGCCCGACTGGCACTAATTCGTACGAGCAGTACTTC. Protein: CASSPTGTNSYEQYF.

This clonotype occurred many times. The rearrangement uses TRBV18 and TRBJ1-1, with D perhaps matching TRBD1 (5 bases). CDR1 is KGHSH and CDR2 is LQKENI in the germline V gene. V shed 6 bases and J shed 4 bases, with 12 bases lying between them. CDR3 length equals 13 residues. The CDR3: CASSQGGSTEAFF. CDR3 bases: TGTGCCAGCTCCCAGGGAGGGTCCACTGAAGCTTTCTTT.

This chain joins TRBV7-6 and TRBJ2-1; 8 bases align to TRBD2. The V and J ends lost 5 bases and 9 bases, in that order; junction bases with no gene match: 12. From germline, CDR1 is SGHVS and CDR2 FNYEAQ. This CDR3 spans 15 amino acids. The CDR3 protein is CASSPGLATLGEQFF. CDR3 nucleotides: TGTGCCAGCAGCCCAGGACTAGCCACTTTAGGTGAGCAGTTCTTC.

The CDR3 coding sequence is TGCAGTGCCTGGCGGACAACAGGGGATCTCCTCTCTGGGGCCAACGTCCTGACTTTC. This sequence encodes CSAWRTTGDLLSGANVLTF. This chain connects TRBV20-1 to TRBJ2-6; 7 bases are shared with TRBD1. The V gene's germline CDR1 is DFQATT and CDR2 SNEGSKA (reference sequence). The length of the CDR3 is 19 residues. J was trimmed by 0 bases and V by 6 bases; bases with no gene match: 17.

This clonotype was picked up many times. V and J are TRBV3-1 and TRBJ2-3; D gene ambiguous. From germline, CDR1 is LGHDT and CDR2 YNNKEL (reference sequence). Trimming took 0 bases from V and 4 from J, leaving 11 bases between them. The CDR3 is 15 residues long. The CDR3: CASSQDTGPSDTQYF. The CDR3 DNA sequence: TGTGCCAGCAGCCAAGATACGGGTCCCTCAGATACGCAGTATTTT.

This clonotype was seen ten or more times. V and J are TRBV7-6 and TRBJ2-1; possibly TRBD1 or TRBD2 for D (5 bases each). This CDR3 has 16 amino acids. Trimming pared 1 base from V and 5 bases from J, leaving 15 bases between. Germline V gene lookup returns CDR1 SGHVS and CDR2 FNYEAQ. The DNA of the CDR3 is TGTGCCAGCAGCTTAGACCCTTTTCGGGGCCACAATGAGCAGTTCTTC. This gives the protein CASSLDPFRGHNEQFF.

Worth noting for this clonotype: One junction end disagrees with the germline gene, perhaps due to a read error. Here the CDR3 reads CASNLGGGTYEQYF. The DNA of the CDR3 is TGTGCCAGCAACTTAGGTGGGGGGACCTACGAGCAGTACTTC. The chain links TRBV7-6 to TRBJ2-7, with a possible D match to TRBD2 (6 bases). Germline V lookup: CDR1 SGHVS, CDR2 FNYEAQ. The CDR3 totals 14 residues.

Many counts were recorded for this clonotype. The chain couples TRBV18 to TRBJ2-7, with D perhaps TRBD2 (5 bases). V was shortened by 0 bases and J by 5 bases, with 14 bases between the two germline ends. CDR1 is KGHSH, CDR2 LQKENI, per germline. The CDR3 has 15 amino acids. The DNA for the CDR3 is TGTGCCAGCTCACCACCAGCCAGCGGAGGCGACGAGCAGTACTTC. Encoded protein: CASSPPASGGDEQYF.

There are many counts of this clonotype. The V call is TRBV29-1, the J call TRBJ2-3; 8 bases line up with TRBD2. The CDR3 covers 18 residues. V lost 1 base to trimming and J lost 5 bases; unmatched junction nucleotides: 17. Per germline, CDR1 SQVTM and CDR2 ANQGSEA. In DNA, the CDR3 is TGCAGCGTTGAAGGTCTTGTTTTTGGCGGGAGGCCCAAAGATACGCAGTATTTT. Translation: CSVEGLVFGGRPKDTQYF.

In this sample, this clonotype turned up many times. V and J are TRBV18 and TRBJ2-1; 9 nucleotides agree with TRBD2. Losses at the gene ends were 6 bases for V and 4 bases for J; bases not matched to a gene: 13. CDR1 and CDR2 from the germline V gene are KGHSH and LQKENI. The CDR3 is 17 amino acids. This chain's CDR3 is CASSPIKTSGRYNEQFF. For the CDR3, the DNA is TGTGCCAGCTCGCCGATTAAGACTAGCGGTCGATACAATGAGCAGTTCTTC.

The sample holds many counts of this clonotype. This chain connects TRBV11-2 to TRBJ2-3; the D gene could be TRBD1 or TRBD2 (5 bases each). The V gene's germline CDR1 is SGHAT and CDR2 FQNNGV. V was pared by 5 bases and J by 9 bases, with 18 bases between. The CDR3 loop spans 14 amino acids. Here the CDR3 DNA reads TGTGCCAGCAGCCCGGGACCGACTTCTTTGACGCAGTATTTT. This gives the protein CASSPGPTSLTQYF.

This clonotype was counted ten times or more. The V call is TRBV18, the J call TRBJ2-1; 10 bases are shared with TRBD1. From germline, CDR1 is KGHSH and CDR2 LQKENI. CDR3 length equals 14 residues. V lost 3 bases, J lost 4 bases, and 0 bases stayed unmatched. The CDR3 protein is CASSPGQGYNEQFF. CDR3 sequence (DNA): TGTGCCAGCTCACCGGGACAGGGGTACAATGAGCAGTTCTTC.

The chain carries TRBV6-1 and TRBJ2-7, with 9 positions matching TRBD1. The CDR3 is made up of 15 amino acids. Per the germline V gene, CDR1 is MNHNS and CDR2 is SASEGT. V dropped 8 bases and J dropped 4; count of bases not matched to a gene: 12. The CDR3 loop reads CASSHPGQGTYEQYF. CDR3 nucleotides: TGTGCCAGCTCCCACCCGGGACAGGGAACGTACGAGCAGTACTTC.

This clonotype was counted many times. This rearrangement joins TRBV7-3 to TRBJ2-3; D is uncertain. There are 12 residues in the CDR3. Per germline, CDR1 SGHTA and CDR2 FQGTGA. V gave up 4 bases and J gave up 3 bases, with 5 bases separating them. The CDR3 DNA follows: TGTGCCAGCAGCTCGCAAACAGATACGCAGTATTTT. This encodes CASSSQTDTQYF.

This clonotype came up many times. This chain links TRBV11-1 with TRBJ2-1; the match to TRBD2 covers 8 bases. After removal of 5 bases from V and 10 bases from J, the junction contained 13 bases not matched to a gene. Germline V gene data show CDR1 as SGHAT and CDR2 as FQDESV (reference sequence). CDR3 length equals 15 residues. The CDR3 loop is CASSRGSGRSQEQFF. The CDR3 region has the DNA TGTGCCAGCAGCCGCGGGAGCGGGAGATCACAGGAGCAGTTCTTC.